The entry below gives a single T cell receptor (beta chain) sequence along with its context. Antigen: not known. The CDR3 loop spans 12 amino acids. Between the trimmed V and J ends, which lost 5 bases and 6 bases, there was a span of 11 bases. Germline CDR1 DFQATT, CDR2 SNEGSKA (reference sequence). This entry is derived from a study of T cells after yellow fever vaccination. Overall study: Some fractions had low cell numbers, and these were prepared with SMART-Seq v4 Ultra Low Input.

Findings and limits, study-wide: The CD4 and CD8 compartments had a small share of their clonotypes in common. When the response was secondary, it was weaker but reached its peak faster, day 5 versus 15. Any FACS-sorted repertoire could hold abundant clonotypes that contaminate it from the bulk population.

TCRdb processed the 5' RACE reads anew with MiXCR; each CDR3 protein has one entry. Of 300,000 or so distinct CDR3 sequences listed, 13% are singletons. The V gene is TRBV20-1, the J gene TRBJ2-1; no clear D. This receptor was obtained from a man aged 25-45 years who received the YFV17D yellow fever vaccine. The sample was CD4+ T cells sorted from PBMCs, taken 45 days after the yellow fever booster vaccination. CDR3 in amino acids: CSALPGANEQFF. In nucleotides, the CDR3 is TGCAGTGCTCTCCCAGGAGCCAATGAGCAGTTCTTC.